These T cell receptor beta chains were read from a single sample in a study of a mutant IDH1 vaccine in newly diagnosed glioma. Which antigens these TCRs recognize remains unknown. The method was immunoSEQ multiplex PCR; TCRdb's version includes in-frame clones alone and lacks a portion of them. The sample records about 27,000 clones, 65% to 80% being singletons. Sequences were derived from PBMCs, sampled from a glioma patient whose treatment included an IDH1 peptide vaccine. These receptors were collected from a man aged 35 to 55 with glioma. Some clones in this sample may be carry-over from other donors' samples. The CDR3 runs from the conserved cysteine through the conserved F or W. Each record gives: clone size, V gene, D gene, J gene, CDR3 protein, CDR3 DNA. A D gene is named only where the DNA matches it firmly. For some rows the clone size is stated as once, few or many, or as a class when expanded; others skip it.

>NA|TRBV11-2|NA|TRBJ1-5
CASSLDSGFNQPQHF
TGTGCCAGCAGCTTAGACTCAGGTTTCAATCAGCCCCAGCATTTT
>NA|TRBV19|NA|TRBJ1-2
CASSFYRQLNYGYTF
TGTGCCAGTAGTTTTTACCGACAGCTTAACTATGGCTACACCTTC
>NA|TRBV9|NA|TRBJ2-6
CASSVTLAGANVLTF
TGTGCCAGCAGCGTAACCTTAGCTGGGGCCAACGTCCTGACTTTC
>few|TRBV25-1|NA|TRBJ1-1
CASRGRWAFF
TGTGCCAGCAGGGGACGGTGGGCTTTCTTT
>NA|TRBV28|NA|TRBJ2-3
CASSFTGADTQYF
TGTGCCAGCAGTTTCACGGGCGCAGATACGCAGTATTTT
>NA|TRBV7-7|TRBD1|TRBJ2-2
CASSLLAGGNTGELFF
TGTGCTAGCAGCTTACTGGCAGGGGGCAACACCGGGGAGCTGTTTTTT
>NA|TRBV4-1|NA|TRBJ2-5
CASSQAPYQETQYF
TGCGCCAGCAGCCAAGCCCCGTACCAAGAGACCCAGTACTTC
>NA|TRBV9|NA|TRBJ1-1
CASSLGQSYTEAFF
TGTGCCAGCAGCCTCGGACAGTCCTACACTGAAGCTTTCTTT
>NA|TRBV6-4|TRBD1|TRBJ1-2
CATPGQGTYTDGYTF
TGTGCCACCCCGGGACAGGGGACCTATACGGATGGCTACACCTTC
>once|TRBV30|TRBD1|TRBJ1-4
CACTGQAFREKLFF
TGTGCCTGTACGGGACAGGCGTTTAGGGAAAAACTGTTTTTT
>NA|TRBV6-5|NA|TRBJ2-3
CASSTTTSGTDTQYF
TGTGCCAGCAGTACCACGACCTCCGGCACAGATACGCAGTATTTT
>NA|TRBV5-4|TRBD1|TRBJ2-7
CASSFRDRGDEQYF
TGTGCCAGCAGCTTCCGGGACAGGGGTGACGAGCAGTACTTC
>NA|TRBV19|TRBD1|TRBJ2-2
CATKGAGGAWTGELFF
TGTGCCACCAAAGGGGCAGGGGGCGCGTGGACCGGGGAGCTGTTTTTT
>NA|TRBV15|NA|TRBJ2-5
CATSRDRETQYF
TGTGCCACCAGCAGAGATCGAGAGACCCAGTACTTC
>NA|TRBV19|NA|TRBJ2-5
CASSIPGRETQYF
TGTGCCAGTAGTATCCCGGGGCGAGAGACCCAGTACTTC
>NA|TRBV4-2|NA|TRBJ2-3
CASSQVRDTQYF
TGTGCCAGCAGCCAAGTACGAGATACGCAGTATTTT
>few|TRBV19|TRBD1|TRBJ1-2
CASSPPGQGDLYGYTF
TGTGCCAGTAGTCCCCCGGGACAGGGGGACCTCTATGGCTACACCTTC
>NA|TRBV10-1|TRBD1|TRBJ1-1
CASSGAGQGDTEAFF
TGCGCCAGCAGTGGCGCGGGACAGGGGGACACTGAAGCTTTCTTT
>NA|TRBV29-1|TRBD1|TRBJ2-3
CSVSAGQGSNTQYF
TGCAGCGTTTCCGCGGGACAGGGTTCAAATACGCAGTATTTT
>NA|TRBV6-5|NA|TRBJ1-1
CASSSRGSGTEAFF
TGTGCCAGCAGTTCCCGGGGATCCGGCACTGAAGCTTTCTTT
>NA|TRBV4-1|TRBD1|TRBJ1-2
CASSQNRGIYSYTF
TGCGCCAGCAGCCAGAACAGGGGGATCTATAGCTACACCTTC
>few|TRBV5-1|TRBD1|TRBJ2-7
CASSWTGAGYEQYF
TGCGCCAGCAGCTGGACAGGGGCTGGGTACGAGCAGTACTTC
>NA|TRBV4-1|NA|TRBJ1-1
CASSLGELNTEAFF
TGCGCCAGCAGCCTAGGGGAACTGAACACTGAAGCTTTCTTT
>NA|TRBV18|NA|TRBJ2-3
CASSRDVATPPDTQYF
TGTGCCAGCTCACGGGACGTCGCCACTCCCCCAGATACGCAGTATTTT
>NA|TRBV27|TRBD2|TRBJ2-7
CASSFRGDEQYF
TGTGCCAGCAGTTTTCGGGGGGACGAGCAGTACTTC
>NA|TRBV10-2|NA|TRBJ2-1
CASSPVSGTPLYNEQFF
TGCGCCAGCAGTCCCGTCTCCGGGACTCCCCTCTACAATGAGCAGTTCTTC
>NA|TRBV18|NA|TRBJ2-7
CASSPLGTASSYEQYF
TGTGCCAGCTCACCACTCGGGACGGCTAGCTCCTACGAGCAGTACTTC
>once|TRBV7-8|NA|TRBJ2-2
CASSLIGGTGELFF
TGTGCCAGCAGCTTAATAGGGGGCACCGGGGAGCTGTTTTTT
>NA|TRBV5-5|NA|TRBJ2-3
CASSPDLNTDTQYF
TGTGCCAGCAGCCCGGACCTCAACACAGATACGCAGTATTTT